One and the same sample provided the 8 T cell receptor beta chains below, sequenced in a study of blood T cells in healthy people across ages. The second PCR ran roughly 6 to 11 cycles with a sample-barcoded 5' primer and J-beta primers. TCRdb re-derived calls from the 5' RACE reads in MiXCR, one entry per CDR3 protein. Among some 860,000 distinct CDR3 sequences listed, about 61% were seen once. Sequences were obtained from blood. The origin of the receptors is a man aged 35-49 years in good health.

This clonotype was seen more than once but under ten times. V is TRBV29-1 and J is TRBJ2-1; 11 positions match TRBD2. The CDR3 sequence is 16 residues long. The V segment lost 8 bases and the J segment 3 bases; nucleotides outside the gene matches: 12. Germline values: CDR1 SQVTM, CDR2 ANQGSEA. CDR3 nucleotide sequence: TGCAGCACTGACCCGGGACTAGCGGAGTTCTACAATGAGCAGTTCTTC. This sequence encodes CSTDPGLAEFYNEQFF.

CDR3 amino acids: CASSLRRQTSGRTDTQYF. The CDR3 nucleotides are TGTGCCAGCAGCTTACGTCGTCAAACTAGCGGGAGGACAGATACGCAGTATTTT. This chain joins TRBV7-9 and TRBJ2-3, with 12 nucleotides matching TRBD2. J gave up 3 bases and V 2 bases, and 9 bases lay outside the gene matches. The CDR3 runs to 18 residues. Per the germline V gene, CDR1 is SEHNR and CDR2 is FQNEAQ (reference sequence).

This chain connects TRBV6-2 or TRBV6-3 to TRBJ2-1; 11 nucleotides line up with TRBD1. The J call may be incorrect, as the DNA end agrees better with TRBJ2-7. Germline V lookup: CDR1 MNHEY, CDR2 SVGEGT. The CDR3 covers 17 residues. Here the CDR3 DNA reads TGTGCCAGCAGTAAACCGGACAGGGGGCGACTGATCAATGAGCAGTACTTC. This translates into CASSKPDRGRLINEQYF.

This chain connects TRBV28 to TRBJ2-6, with D possibly TRBD2 on 7 matching bases. Trimming removed 7 bases at V and 2 bases at J, with 15 bases between. The CDR3 covers 16 residues. Germline CDR1 MDHEN, CDR2 SYDVKM. The CDR3: CASKNTGGPGANVLTF. Here the CDR3 DNA reads TGTGCCAGCAAAAACACCGGGGGGCCTGGGGCCAACGTCCTGACTTTC.

The chain joins TRBV15 to TRBJ2-1; 10 nucleotides align to TRBD2. The CDR3 has 15 amino acids. Germline CDR1 and CDR2: LNHNV and YYDKDF (reference sequence). V gave up 4 bases and J gave up 10 bases; unmatched junction bases: 10. In nucleotides, the CDR3 is TGTGCCACCAGCAAGGAAGAGGCACTAGCGGGGGAGCAGTTCTTC. This encodes CATSKEEALAGEQFF.

This clonotype is a singleton in its sample. This chain connects TRBV10-3 to TRBJ1-4, with 11 nucleotides matching TRBD1. Germline V gene data show CDR1 as ENHRY and CDR2 as SYGVKD. The V gene end was trimmed by 8 bases and the J gene end by 6 bases; junction bases not matched to a gene: 8. The CDR3 extends over 15 amino acids. The CDR3 here is CAIGVRTGGDEKLFF. CDR3 DNA: TGTGCCATCGGGGTCCGGACAGGGGGCGATGAAAAACTGTTTTTT.

This clonotype was recorded only once. The CDR3 sequence is CASRLGTKRYEQYF. In DNA, the CDR3 is TGTGCCAGCAGATTGGGGACGAAGCGGTACGAGCAGTACTTC. The rearrangement uses TRBV28 and TRBJ2-7, with D possibly being TRBD1 or TRBD2 (5 bases each). Germline CDR1 MDHEN, CDR2 SYDVKM. The CDR3 is 14 residues long. The V end lost 6 bases, the J end lost 4 bases, and 16 bases lay between the germline ends.

This clonotype has just one count. The rearrangement links TRBV27 to TRBJ1-6; D uncertain. V lost 3 bases and J lost 12, with 9 bases in between. This CDR3 has 12 amino acids. Per germline, CDR1 MNHEY and CDR2 SMNVEV (reference sequence). CDR3 nucleotide sequence: TGTGCCAGCAGTTTTTTTGCACAACCCCTCCACTTT. Translating it yields CASSFFAQPLHF.